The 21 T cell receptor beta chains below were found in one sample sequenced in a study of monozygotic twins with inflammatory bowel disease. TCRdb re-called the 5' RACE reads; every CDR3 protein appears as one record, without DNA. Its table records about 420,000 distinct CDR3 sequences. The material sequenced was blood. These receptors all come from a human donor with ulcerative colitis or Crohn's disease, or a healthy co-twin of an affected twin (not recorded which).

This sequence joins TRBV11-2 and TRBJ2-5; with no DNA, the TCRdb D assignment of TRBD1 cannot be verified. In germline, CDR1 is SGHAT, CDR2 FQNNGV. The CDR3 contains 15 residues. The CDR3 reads CASSLDLGSGGTQYF.

Here the CDR3 reads CASSPHSDRVYSNQPQHF. This chain joins TRBV3-1 and TRBJ1-5; absent DNA, TCRdb's TRBD1 call cannot be checked. The CDR3 runs to 18 residues. CDR1 and CDR2 from the germline V gene are LGHDT and YNNKEL (reference sequence). The entire variable domain, with the rest obtained from reference TRBV3-1 and TRBJ1-5, is as follows: DTAVSQTPKYLVTQMGNDKSIKCEQNLGHDTMYWYKQDSKKFLKIMFSYNNKELIINETVPNRFSPKSPDKAHLNLHINSLELGDSAVYFCASSPHSDRVYSNQPQHFGDGTRLSIL.

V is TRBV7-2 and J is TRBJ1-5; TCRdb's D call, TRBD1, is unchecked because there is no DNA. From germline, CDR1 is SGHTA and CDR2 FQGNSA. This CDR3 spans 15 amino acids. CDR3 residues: CASSLRGPGDQPQHF.

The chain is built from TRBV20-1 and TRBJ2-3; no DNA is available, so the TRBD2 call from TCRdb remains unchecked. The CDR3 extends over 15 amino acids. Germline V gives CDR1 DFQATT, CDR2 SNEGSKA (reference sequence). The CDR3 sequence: CSASSIASSTDTQYF.

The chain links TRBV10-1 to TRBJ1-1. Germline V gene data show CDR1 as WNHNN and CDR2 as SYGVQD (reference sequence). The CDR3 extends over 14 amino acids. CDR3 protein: CASSPTFLLAEAFF.

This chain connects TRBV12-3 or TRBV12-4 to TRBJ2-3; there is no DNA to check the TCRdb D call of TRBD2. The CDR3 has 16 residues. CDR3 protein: CASSNSGRLHTDTQYF.

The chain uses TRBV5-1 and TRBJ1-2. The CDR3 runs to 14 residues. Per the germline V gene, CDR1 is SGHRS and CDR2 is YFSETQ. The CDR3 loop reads CASKFGGKSYGYTF.

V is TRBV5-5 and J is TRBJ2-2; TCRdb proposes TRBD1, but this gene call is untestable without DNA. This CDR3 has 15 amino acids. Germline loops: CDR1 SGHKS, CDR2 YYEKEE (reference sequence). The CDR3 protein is CASSLGHRGTGELFF.

CDR3 amino acids: CASSLAGGGGYGYTF. The chain carries TRBV5-6 and TRBJ1-2; TCRdb's assignment of TRBD1 cannot be checked, as there is no DNA. Germline CDR1 reads SGHDT; CDR2 reads YYEEEE. This CDR3 region has 15 residues.

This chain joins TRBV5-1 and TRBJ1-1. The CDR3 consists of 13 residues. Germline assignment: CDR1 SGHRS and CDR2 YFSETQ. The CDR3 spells CASSLVPDTEAFF.

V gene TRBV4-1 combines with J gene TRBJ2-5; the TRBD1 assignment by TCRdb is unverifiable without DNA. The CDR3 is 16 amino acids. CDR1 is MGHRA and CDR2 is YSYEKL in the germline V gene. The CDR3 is CASSQEGTGGWETQYF.

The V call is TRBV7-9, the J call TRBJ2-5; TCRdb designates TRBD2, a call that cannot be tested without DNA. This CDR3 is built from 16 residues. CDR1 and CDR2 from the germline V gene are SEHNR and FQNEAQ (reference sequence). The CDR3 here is CASIPGGTSYWETQYF.

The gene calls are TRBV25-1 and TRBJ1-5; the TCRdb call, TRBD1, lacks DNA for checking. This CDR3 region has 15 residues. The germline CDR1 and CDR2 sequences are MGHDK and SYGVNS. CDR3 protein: CASSEMRGDGQPQHF.

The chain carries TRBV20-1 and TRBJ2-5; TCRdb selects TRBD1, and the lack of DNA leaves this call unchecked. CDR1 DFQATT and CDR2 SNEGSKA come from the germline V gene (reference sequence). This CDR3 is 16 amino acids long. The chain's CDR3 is CSARDRQSGSRETQYF.

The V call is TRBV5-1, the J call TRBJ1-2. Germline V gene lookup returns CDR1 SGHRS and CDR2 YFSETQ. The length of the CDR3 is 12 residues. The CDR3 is CASSPTNEGYTF.

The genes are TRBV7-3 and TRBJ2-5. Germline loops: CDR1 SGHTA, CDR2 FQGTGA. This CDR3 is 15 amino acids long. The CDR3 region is CASSLNGVAQETQYF.

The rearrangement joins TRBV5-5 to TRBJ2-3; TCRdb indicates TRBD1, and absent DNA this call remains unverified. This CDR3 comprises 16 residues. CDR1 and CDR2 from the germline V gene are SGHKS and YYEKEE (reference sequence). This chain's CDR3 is CASSPGFGTVTDTQYF.

CDR3 protein: CASSDRQGTNTEAFF. This rearrangement joins TRBV6-1 to TRBJ1-1; TCRdb picks TRBD1, but there is no DNA to check that call. This CDR3 is 15 amino acids long. The germline V gene has CDR1 MNHNS and CDR2 SASEGT.

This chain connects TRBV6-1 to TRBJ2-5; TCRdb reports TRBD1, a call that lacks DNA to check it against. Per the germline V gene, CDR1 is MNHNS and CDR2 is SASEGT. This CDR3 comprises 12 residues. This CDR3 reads CATRQGQETQYF.

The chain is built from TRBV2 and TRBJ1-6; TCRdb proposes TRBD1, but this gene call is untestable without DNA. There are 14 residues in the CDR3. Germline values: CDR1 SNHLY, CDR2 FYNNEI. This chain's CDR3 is CASSAGGPGSPLHF.

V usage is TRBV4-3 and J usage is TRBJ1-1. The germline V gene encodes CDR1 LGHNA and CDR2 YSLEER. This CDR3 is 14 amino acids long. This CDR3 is CASSRTHTNTEAFF.